This T cell receptor (beta chain) was documented in a study of CXCR3-negative and CXCR3-positive naive CD8 T cells. Via 5' RACE with UMI labels, TRB cDNA libraries were prepared. TCRdb reprocessed the 5' RACE reads; each CDR3 protein has one entry and no DNA is given. The table lists 75,000 to 100,000 distinct CDR3 sequences. Of note for this clonotype: The antigen is not known.

General study findings and limits: Against CXCR3-negative naive cells, CXCR3-positive naive cells showed more hydrophobic TRB CDR3s. Most assays used freshly isolated PBMCs, as cryopreservation partially reduced CXCR3. Naive subsets showed comparable surface CD5, and TCR interaction strength was also inferred from TRB CDR3 physicochemistry.

The germline gives CDR1 SGHDT, CDR2 YYEEEE. CDR3 length: 17 residues. V gene TRBV5-6 combines with J gene TRBJ2-5; TCRdb indicates TRBD2, and absent DNA this call remains unverified. This clonotype originated in a human donor in good health. Some clones in this sample may be carry-over from other donors' samples. The sequenced sample consisted of naive CXCR3+ CD8+ T cells from blood. Subset denoted: CD45RO-CCR7+CD27+CD95- naive CD8+ T cells expressing CXCR3 (TNR3+). CDR3 region: CASSRTAGPFQRETQYF.